This T cell receptor (beta chain) derives from a study of CD8 T cells in Susac syndrome. Overall study findings and caveats: The peak of CD8+ clonal expansion in Susac was seen in TEMRA cells and active patients.

This clonotype was counted a single time. The antigen remains undetermined. A junction boundary mismatches the germline segment, possibly from a read error. The CDR3 runs to 14 residues. Per the germline V gene, CDR1 is MDHEN and CDR2 is SYDVKM. Random-hexamer reverse transcription was applied to about 0.45 to 1 ug RNA. TCR beta CDR3 was amplified by immunoSEQ multiplex PCR. This amplification extended across 54 Vbeta and 13 Jbeta segments. TCRdb re-analysed the immunoSEQ multiplex PCR reads in MiXCR, keeping a single row per CDR3 protein. The sample contains approximately 50,000 distinct CDR3 sequences, approximately 95% of which appear only once.

This chain links TRBV28 with TRBJ2-5; 7 bases match TRBD1. This sequence was found in a human donor with Susac syndrome. The sequenced sample was CD8+ T cells from PBMCs. As DNA, the CDR3 is TGTGCCAGGAGTTTTGAGGGGGCAGTTGAGACCCAGTACTTC. This gives the protein CARSFEGAVETQYF. Full variable domain (remainder filled in from reference TRBV28 and TRBJ2-5): DVKVTQSSRYLVKRTGEKVFLECVQDMDHENMFWYRQDPGLGLRLIYFSYDVKMKEKGDIPEGYSVSREKKERFSLILESASTNQTSMYLCARSFEGAVETQYFGPGTRLLVL.